This T cell receptor (beta chain) was sequenced for a study of identical twins. Study-level points and caveats: Beta clonotypes that were abundant in cord blood contained fewer insertions, a pattern absent from memory repertoires.

A few counts support this clonotype. Its antigen is currently unknown. With template switching, a universal primer site was added, and the cDNA carried unique molecular identifiers. A single record per CDR3 protein comes from TCRdb applying MiXCR to the 5' RACE reads. The repertoire consists of some 900,000 distinct CDR3 sequences, with approximately 13% occurring once and the leading ten covering 1.5% to 2%. This sample was shared with a second study, whose subject was yellow fever vaccine responses in identical twins.

Sequencing used PBMCs. The source is a woman aged 18-29 years in good health.

This chain's CDR3 is CASSLLGAGTEAFF. CDR3 bases: TGTGCCAGCAGTTTACTGGGGGCGGGCACTGAAGCTTTCTTT. The chain employs TRBV27 and TRBJ1-1; D might be TRBD1 (6 bases). Germline values: CDR1 MNHEY, CDR2 SMNVEV (reference sequence). This CDR3 comprises 14 residues. The V and J ends lost 2 bases and 4 bases respectively, with 11 bases between them.